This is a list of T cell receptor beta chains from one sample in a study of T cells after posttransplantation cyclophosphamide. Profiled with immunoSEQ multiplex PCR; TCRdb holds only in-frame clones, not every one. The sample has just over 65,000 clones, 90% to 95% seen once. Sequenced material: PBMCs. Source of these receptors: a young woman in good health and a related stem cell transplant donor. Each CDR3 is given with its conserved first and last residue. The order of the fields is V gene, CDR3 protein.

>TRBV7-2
CASSLLSRRQGIAGELFF
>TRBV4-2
CASSQEGTANTEAFF
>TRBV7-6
CASSLDVSGTGALEQFF
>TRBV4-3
CASSQVILAGGNQETQYF
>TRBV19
CASTFASGGYNEQFF
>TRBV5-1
CASSLSLGVAGNTIYF
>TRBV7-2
CASSLGASGYTHTDTQYF
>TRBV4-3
CASSQDMRPEAFF
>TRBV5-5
CASSLEQGRGQPQHF
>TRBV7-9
CASSLGQFAYGYTF
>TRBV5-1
CASSLGTGANEKLFF
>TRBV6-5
CASKAAGGPPDTQYF
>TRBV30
CAWSVAQYNANTGELFF
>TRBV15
CATSRSGQGVNQPQHF
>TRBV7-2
CASSFAGVGYTF
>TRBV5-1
CASSPGGRSNEKLFF
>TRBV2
CASSEEGTIEPLRKQYF
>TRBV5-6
CASSFPSTDTQYF
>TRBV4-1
CASSQDPGSNPNAKNIQYF
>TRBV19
CASSIEVDRGANYGYTF
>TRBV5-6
CASSNRWGNTEAFF
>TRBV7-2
CASSLLYTEAFF
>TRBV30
CAWSFMNTEAFF
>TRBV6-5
CASSYAGVTQGAFF
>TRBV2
CASSGARNYQPQHF
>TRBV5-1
CASSGDSLYEQYF
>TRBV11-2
CASSLSRTNYGYTF
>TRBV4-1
CASSAPGGLSNQPQHF
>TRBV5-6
CASSLWRGGVADTQYF
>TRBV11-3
CASSLVGNTGELFF
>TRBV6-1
CASSVGWETEAFF
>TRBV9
CASSQGAGGFTDTQYF
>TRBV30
CAWSRGGDYGYTF
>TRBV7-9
CASSPGRANEKLFF
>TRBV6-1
CASSENSLGVDTQYF
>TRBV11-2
CASSLGLINSPLHF
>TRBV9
CASSLPGQGTDTQYF
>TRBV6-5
CASSYGGFDQPQHF
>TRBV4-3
CASSQGTAYSNQPQHF
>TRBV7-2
CASTPTGMNTEAFF
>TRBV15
CATSRDPGPQETQYF